The 28 T cell receptor beta chains given below trace back to one sample, sequenced in a study of T cells expressing NK-cell markers. TCRdb reworked the 5' RACE reads into one entry per CDR3 protein, no DNA. Recorded here are 400,000 to 450,000 distinct CDR3 sequences; the top ten clones represent 7.3%. Sequencing was done on a sample of blood T cells: a sorted CD56 or NKG2C T cell subset, CD4+ or CD8+ T cells, or bulk PBMC T cells (not recorded which). The receptor source for this set is a woman between 18 and 69 years old in good health.

The J gene is TRBJ2-1, the V gene TRBV28; there is no DNA to check the TCRdb D call of TRBD1. The CDR3 loop spans 16 amino acids. Germline V gene lookup returns CDR1 MDHEN and CDR2 SYDVKM. CDR3 loop: CASRDPSAPIYNEQFF.

The chain uses TRBV5-1 and TRBJ2-3; as DNA is missing, the TRBD1 call by TCRdb cannot be tested. This CDR3 has 15 residues. Per germline, CDR1 SGHRS and CDR2 YFSETQ. CDR3: CASSHGQDSTDTQYF.

This chain joins TRBV5-4 and TRBJ2-2; the TCRdb call, TRBD1, lacks DNA for checking. The CDR3 spans 15 residues. CDR1 is SGHNT and CDR2 is YYREEE in the germline V gene (reference sequence). Here the CDR3 reads CASSFGQGLNGELFF.

The V gene is TRBV3-1, the J gene TRBJ2-5; TCRdb's D call of TRBD1 is untestable without DNA. Germline values: CDR1 LGHDT, CDR2 YNNKEL (reference sequence). CDR3 length: 12 residues. This chain's CDR3 is CASSQGVETQYF.

The chain joins TRBV18 to TRBJ2-2; as DNA is missing, the TRBD1 call by TCRdb cannot be tested. The CDR3 extends over 15 amino acids. From germline, CDR1 is KGHSH and CDR2 LQKENI. CDR3 amino acids: CASSPGQGTIGELFF.

J is TRBJ2-2 and V is TRBV21-1; TCRdb indicates TRBD2, and absent DNA this call remains unverified. TRBV21-1 is tagged as a pseudogene. The CDR3 loop spans 16 amino acids. CDR3 sequence: CASSKRGDYSTGELFF.

The chain couples TRBV18 to TRBJ1-1; without DNA, the TCRdb call of TRBD1 cannot be checked. Germline V gene data show CDR1 as KGHSH and CDR2 as LQKENI. The length of the CDR3 is 15 residues. The CDR3 protein is CASSPQQGPNTEAFF. Filled out from reference TRBV18 and TRBJ1-1, the complete variable domain reads NAGVMQNPRHLVRRRGQEARLRCSPMKGHSHVYWYRQLPEEGLKFMVYLQKENIIDESGMPKERFSAEFPKEGPSILRIQQVVRGDSAAYFCASSPQQGPNTEAFFGQGTRLTVV.

The genes are TRBV7-2 and TRBJ2-1; TCRdb names TRBD2, which stays unverified in the absence of DNA. CDR3 size: 13 residues. Germline lookup yields CDR1 SGHTA and CDR2 FQGNSA. This CDR3 is CASSPLGREEQFF.

The CDR3 reads CASRTGSTNTEAFF. This chain uses TRBV12-3 or TRBV12-4 with TRBJ1-1; TCRdb reports TRBD1, a call that lacks DNA to check it against. This CDR3 has 14 residues.

The chain is built from TRBV5-1 and TRBJ2-2; the D call of TRBD2 rests on TCRdb alone, since no DNA is present to check it. Germline CDR1 reads SGHRS; CDR2 reads YFSETQ. The CDR3 spans 15 residues. CDR3 protein: CASSARWEHTGELFF.

The rearrangement uses TRBV10-2 and TRBJ1-2. The CDR3 runs to 12 residues. CDR1 is WSHSY and CDR2 is SAAADI in the germline V gene. Here the CDR3 reads CAAGSSIYGYTF.

This chain uses TRBV28 with TRBJ2-1; absent DNA, TCRdb's TRBD1 call cannot be checked. There are 14 residues in the CDR3. Germline CDR1 reads MDHEN; CDR2 reads SYDVKM. The chain's CDR3 is CASSLPGELKEQFF.

The chain joins TRBV10-2 to TRBJ1-1. The CDR3 consists of 13 residues. Germline loops: CDR1 WSHSY, CDR2 SAAADI. CDR3 protein: CASSERMNTEAFF.

This rearrangement joins TRBV19 to TRBJ2-1; TCRdb outputs TRBD2, but without DNA this stays unchecked. CDR3 length: 14 residues. Per germline, CDR1 LNHDA and CDR2 SQIVND (reference sequence). CDR3 region: CASNELGGYNEQFF.

The chain has TRBV4-3 and TRBJ2-7. This CDR3 spans 15 amino acids. Looked up from germline, CDR1 is LGHNA and CDR2 is YSLEER. The CDR3 loop reads CASSQEWGGTYEQYF.

The CDR3 here is CASSFPGQRDNEQFF. V and J are TRBV6-5 and TRBJ2-1; TCRdb's assignment of TRBD1 cannot be checked, as there is no DNA. The CDR3 contains 15 residues. CDR1 is MNHEY, CDR2 SVGAGI, per germline.

The chain combines TRBV4-3 with TRBJ2-7; without DNA, the TCRdb call of TRBD2 cannot be checked. In germline, CDR1 is LGHNA, CDR2 YSLEER. This CDR3 is built from 16 residues. CDR3: CASSQGGGTLTYEQYF.

The chain is built from TRBV7-6 and TRBJ2-1; without DNA, the TCRdb call of TRBD1 cannot be checked. Germline CDR1 and CDR2: SGHVS and FNYEAQ. The CDR3 has 14 amino acids. The CDR3 is CASSRQGFSHEQFF. Complete variable domain (other parts from reference TRBV7-6 and TRBJ2-1): GAGVSQSPRYKVTKRGQDVALRCDPISGHVSLYWYRQALGQGPEFLTYFNYEAQQDKSGLPNDRFSAERPEGSISTLTIQRTEQRDSAMYRCASSRQGFSHEQFFGPGTRLTVL.

This rearrangement joins TRBV7-2 to TRBJ2-4; checking the TCRdb D call of TRBD1 is not possible without DNA. The CDR3 consists of 14 residues. Looked up from germline, CDR1 is SGHTA and CDR2 is FQGNSA. CDR3 loop: CASSLGTGGDIQYF.

The CDR3 spells CASSSHGLAGANTGELFF. The J gene is TRBJ2-2, the V gene TRBV11-1; TCRdb indicates TRBD2, and absent DNA this call remains unverified. The CDR3 is 18 amino acids. Germline V gene sequence: CDR1 SGHAT, CDR2 FQDESV (reference sequence).

This chain joins TRBV12-3 or TRBV12-4 and TRBJ2-6. The CDR3 length is 19 residues. Here the CDR3 reads CASSPLSRNKNSGANVLTF.

The rearrangement uses TRBV7-2 and TRBJ2-5; TCRdb names TRBD1, which stays unverified in the absence of DNA. CDR1 SGHTA and CDR2 FQGNSA come from the germline V gene. The CDR3 runs 14 residues. CDR3 in amino acids: CASSTGGGSRTQYF.

The chain links TRBV4-3 to TRBJ2-2; the TRBD2 assignment by TCRdb is unverifiable without DNA. The CDR3 runs to 17 residues. Germline V lookup: CDR1 LGHNA, CDR2 YSLEER. CDR3 sequence: CASSQEGLAGEGGELFF.

The rearrangement joins TRBV11-2 to TRBJ2-5; lacking DNA, the TRBD1 call made by TCRdb goes unchecked. The CDR3 has 14 amino acids. Per the germline V gene, CDR1 is SGHAT and CDR2 is FQNNGV. CDR3 sequence reads: CASSTDRGRETQYF.

This chain joins TRBV5-6 and TRBJ2-3. Germline values: CDR1 SGHDT, CDR2 YYEEEE. The CDR3 contains 15 residues. The CDR3 sequence is CASSLVPESTDTQYF.

The gene calls are TRBV28 and TRBJ1-4. The germline V gene encodes CDR1 MDHEN and CDR2 SYDVKM. The CDR3 runs 12 residues. CDR3 in amino acids: CASSARSGKLFF.

This sequence joins TRBV7-9 and TRBJ1-1. Germline CDR1 and CDR2: SEHNR and FQNEAQ (reference sequence). This CDR3 has 15 amino acids. CDR3 sequence: CASSLGGGKNTEAFF.

The chain has TRBV30 and TRBJ2-5; TCRdb names TRBD2, which stays unverified in the absence of DNA. The germline gives CDR1 GTSNPN, CDR2 SVGIG (reference sequence). The CDR3 extends over 14 amino acids. The CDR3 protein is CAWDPLGGGETQYF.